These T cell receptor beta chains were read from a single sample in a study of blood T cell repertoires in COVID-19. Data came from immunoSEQ multiplex PCR; TCRdb stores just in-frame clones and leaves some out. The sample lists roughly 120,000 clones, about 90% seen once, with roughly 8.2% in the top ten. The material sequenced was peripheral blood. These TCRs come from a human donor in a cohort sampled during active COVID-19. The CDR3 runs from the conserved cysteine through the conserved F or W. Fields, in order: clone size, CDR3 length, J gene, V gene, D gene, CDR3 protein, CDR3 DNA. A D gene is named only where the DNA matches it firmly. Clone size, where shown, is once, few, many, or a class for clones that have expanded.

once,15,TRBJ2-2,TRBV11-2,TRBD1,CASSRYKGATGELFF,TGTGCCAGCAGCCGATACAAGGGGGCCACCGGGGAGCTGTTTTTT
.,13,TRBJ1-1,TRBV6-5,.,CASKTLGNTEAFF,TGTGCCAGCAAAACCCTCGGTAACACTGAAGCTTTCTTT
.,19,TRBJ2-1,TRBV5-1,.,CASSSADRGSGRAYNEQFF,TGCGCCAGCAGCTCGGCGGACAGGGGGAGCGGGAGGGCCTACAATGAGCAGTTCTTC
.,15,TRBJ1-5,TRBV19,.,CASSIMADSNQPQHF,TGTGCCAGTAGTATTATGGCAGATAGCAATCAGCCCCAGCATTTT
.,16,TRBJ1-2,TRBV4-1,.,CASSQDRNRLPYGYTF,TGCGCCAGCAGCCAAGATCGGAACAGGCTTCCCTATGGCTACACCTTC
.,10,TRBJ1-2,TRBV28,.,CASENYGYTF,TGTGCCAGCGAGAACTATGGCTACACCTTC
.,13,TRBJ2-5,TRBV6-5,.,CASSRGVGETQYF,TGTGCCAGCAGCAGGGGCGTGGGGGAGACCCAGTACTTC
.,16,TRBJ2-6,TRBV28,TRBD1,CASSNTGGSGANVLTF,TGTGCCAGCAGCAACACAGGGGGCTCTGGGGCCAACGTCCTGACTTTC
.,10,TRBJ2-7,TRBV5-3,.,CARSSREWYF,TGTGCCAGAAGCTCTCGGGAGTGGTACTTC
.,16,TRBJ1-4,TRBV27,TRBD1,CASSLWEGQGLEKLFF,TGTGCCAGCAGTTTATGGGAAGGACAGGGACTAGAAAAACTGTTTTTT
.,15,TRBJ1-5,TRBV5-1,TRBD1,CASSLTGQGGQPQHF,TGCGCCAGCAGCTTGACCGGACAGGGAGGTCAGCCCCAGCATTTT
.,14,TRBJ2-7,TRBV5-5,.,CASSFWTQSYEQYF,TGTGCCAGCAGCTTTTGGACTCAATCCTACGAGCAGTACTTC
.,13,TRBJ1-2,TRBV12-3/TRBV12-4,.,CASSLTGNYGYTF,TGTGCCAGCAGTTTAACAGGGAACTATGGCTACACCTTC
once,14,TRBJ2-5,TRBV29-1,TRBD1,CSVARQGVRETQYF,TGCAGCGTTGCTCGACAGGGGGTACGAGAGACCCAGTACTTC
.,13,TRBJ1-2,TRBV30,.,CAWSVQGDYGYTF,TGTGCCTGGAGTGTACAGGGCGACTATGGCTACACCTTC
.,13,TRBJ1-2,TRBV19,TRBD1,CASSPTGSYGYTF,TGTGCCAGTAGTCCGACAGGGTCCTATGGCTACACCTTC
once,14,TRBJ2-3,TRBV27,.,CASSLDRITDTQYF,TGTGCCAGCAGCCTGGACAGAATCACAGATACGCAGTATTTT
.,15,TRBJ2-1,TRBV9,.,CASSVEEGSYNEQFF,TGTGCCAGCAGCGTAGAGGAGGGGTCCTACAATGAGCAGTTCTTC
.,14,TRBJ2-7,TRBV6-5,.,CATSDRLPSYEQYF,TGTGCCACCTCAGACAGACTCCCCTCCTACGAGCAGTACTTC
.,15,TRBJ1-6,TRBV7-9,.,CASSPWTATDSPLHF,TGTGCCAGCAGCCCATGGACAGCTACAGATTCACCCCTCCACTTT
.,16,TRBJ1-3,TRBV29-1,TRBD1,CSVLGRDRGSGNTIYF,TGCAGCGTCCTGGGCCGAGACAGGGGTTCTGGAAACACCATATATTTT
.,16,TRBJ2-7,TRBV27,TRBD2,CASSRGLAGGPYEQYF,TGTGCCAGCAGCCGGGGACTAGCGGGAGGGCCCTACGAGCAGTACTTC
.,17,TRBJ1-4,TRBV5-1,TRBD1,CASSRQGDLLANEKLFF,TGCGCCAGCAGCAGGCAGGGGGATCTACTGGCTAATGAAAAACTGTTTTTT
.,15,TRBJ1-4,TRBV7-2,TRBD1,CASSPWDRNNEKLFF,TGTGCCAGCAGCCCATGGGACAGGAATAATGAAAAACTGTTTTTT
.,16,TRBJ1-5,TRBV6-6,.,CASSYSRGDSNQPQHF,TGTGCCAGCAGTTACTCAAGGGGCGACTCCAATCAGCCCCAGCATTTT
.,14,TRBJ2-2,TRBV5-1,.,CASRTPEQTGELFF,TGCGCCAGCAGGACCCCGGAGCAAACCGGGGAGCTGTTTTTT
.,13,TRBJ1-1,TRBV11-1,.,CASSLHWNTEAFF,TGTGCCAGCAGCTTACACTGGAACACTGAAGCTTTCTTT
.,16,TRBJ2-1,TRBV11-2,TRBD2,CASSPQRAGASNEQFF,TGTGCCAGCAGCCCACAAAGGGCGGGAGCATCCAATGAGCAGTTCTTC
.,13,TRBJ2-1,TRBV10-2,TRBD2,CATRLAGVDEQFF,TGCGCCACTCGACTAGCGGGGGTGGATGAGCAGTTCTTC
.,15,TRBJ2-7,TRBV14,.,CASSLLGGAFNEQYF,TGTGCCAGCAGCCTCCTAGGTGGGGCGTTTAACGAGCAGTACTTC
.,12,TRBJ1-1,TRBV20-1,.,CSASTDSVKAFF,TGCAGTGCTAGTACGGACAGCGTGAAAGCTTTCTTT
once,15,TRBJ1-5,TRBV27,.,CASLHGRRINQPQHF,TGTGCCAGCCTCCACGGGCGGAGGATTAATCAGCCCCAGCATTTT
.,13,TRBJ2-1,TRBV7-3,TRBD2,CASSLGTSGQQFF,TGTGCCAGCAGCTTAGGGACTAGCGGGCAGCAGTTCTTC
.,12,TRBJ1-4,TRBV29-1,.,CSVTHRNEKLFF,TGCAGCGTGACACATCGGAATGAAAAACTGTTTTTT
.,16,TRBJ2-6,TRBV25-1,.,CASSKVKSSGANVLTF,TGTGCCAGCAGTAAAGTTAAGAGCTCTGGGGCCAACGTCCTGACTTTC
once,16,TRBJ2-1,TRBV3-1/TRBV3-2,.,CASSPTERSYYNEQFF,TGTGCCAGCAGCCCCACCGAGCGGAGTTACTACAATGAGCAGTTCTTC
few,14,TRBJ1-1,TRBV5-1,.,CASSLRAGDTEAFF,TGCGCCAGCAGCTTGAGGGCGGGGGACACTGAAGCTTTCTTT
once,19,TRBJ2-3,TRBV7-2,.,CASSSYVGAGRRAPDTQYF,TGTGCCAGCAGCTCCTACGTCGGAGCGGGCCGGCGGGCACCAGATACGCAGTATTTT
once,17,TRBJ1-1,TRBV5-3,TRBD1,CARSSPGQGGMNTEAFF,TGTGCCAGAAGCTCGCCGGGACAGGGGGGCATGAACACTGAAGCTTTCTTT
.,15,TRBJ2-1,TRBV6-1,TRBD2,CASREGTNSYNEQFF,TGTGCCAGCAGAGAAGGGACTAACTCCTACAATGAGCAGTTCTTC
.,14,TRBJ1-4,TRBV3-1/TRBV3-2,.,CASRTDSSNEKLFF,TGTGCCAGCAGGACGGACAGTAGTAATGAAAAACTGTTTTTT
.,12,TRBJ1-6,TRBV6-6,.,CASSLLNSPLHF,TGTGCCAGCAGCCTACTGAATTCACCCCTCCACTTT
.,13,TRBJ1-5,TRBV12-3/TRBV12-4,.,CASTPGGNQPQHF,TGTGCCAGCACCCCGGGGGGAAATCAGCCCCAGCATTTT
.,13,TRBJ2-1,TRBV11-3,TRBD2,CASTPGLANEQFF,TGTGCCAGCACGCCGGGACTAGCGAATGAGCAGTTCTTC
.,13,TRBJ2-7,TRBV5-1,.,CASSSSWSGLQYF,TGCGCCAGCAGTTCCTCCTGGTCCGGACTCCAATACTTC
once,16,TRBJ2-5,TRBV7-9,TRBD2,CASSTGLAGGQETQYF,TGTGCCAGCAGCACAGGACTAGCGGGGGGACAAGAGACCCAGTACTTC
.,14,TRBJ1-2,TRBV7-9,TRBD1,CASSPTGGVYGYTF,TGTGCCAGCAGCCCCACAGGGGGGGTATATGGCTACACCTTC
.,15,TRBJ1-5,TRBV11-2,TRBD1,CASSSRQGENQPQHF,TGTGCCAGCAGCTCTCGACAGGGGGAGAATCAGCCCCAGCATTTT
.,14,TRBJ2-1,TRBV27,.,CASSNGLIYNEQFF,TGTGCCAGCAGTAACGGACTAATCTACAATGAGCAGTTCTTC
.,13,TRBJ2-5,TRBV11-3,TRBD1,CASSYGQGQTQYF,TGTGCCAGCAGTTATGGACAGGGCCAGACCCAGTACTTC
few,16,TRBJ1-6,TRBV19,.,CASSTSWTGDNSPLHF,TGTGCCAGTAGTACCTCCTGGACGGGGGACAATTCACCCCTCCACTTT
.,16,TRBJ2-7,TRBV3-1/TRBV3-2,TRBD2,CASSPWTSGGAYEQYF,TGTGCCAGCAGCCCTTGGACTAGCGGGGGGGCCTACGAGCAGTACTTC
.,15,TRBJ2-5,TRBV25-1,TRBD2,CASSDQGLVKETQYF,TGTGCCAGCAGTGACCAGGGACTAGTGAAAGAGACCCAGTACTTC
.,14,TRBJ2-7,TRBV6-5,TRBD1,CASSKPGQGPEQYF,TGTGCCAGCAGTAAACCGGGACAGGGTCCCGAGCAGTACTTC
.,13,TRBJ1-1,TRBV30,.,CAWSGTENTEAFF,TGTGCCTGGAGTGGCACAGAAAACACTGAAGCTTTCTTT